This TCR beta chain originates from a study of metastatic and nonmetastatic thyroid tumors. Turning to the study itself: The comparison covered peripheral blood and tumor or nodule tissue in malignant and benign thyroid patients.

None of the patients had undergone any treatment ahead of thyroid surgery. This clone was picked up a small number of times. What it recognizes is unknown. CDR1 is MDHEN, CDR2 SYDVKM, per germline. V was shortened by 5 bases and J by 4 bases, with 11 bases between the two germline ends. The CDR3 has 13 residues. Study-wide results and caveats: Patients with malignant thyroid tumors reportedly had significantly higher TCR beta diversity than those with benign nodules, in blood and tumor.

TCRdb re-clonotyped the PCR reads via MiXCR. This sample yields 34,000 or so clones, of which about a third are seen a single time; roughly 23% belongs to the top ten. The chain combines TRBV28 with TRBJ1-2, with a weak D call TRBD1 (5 bases). Sequenced sample: tumor tissue. This sequence was found in a female donor with papillary thyroid cancer or a benign thyroid nodule (not recorded which). Some clones in this sample may be carry-over from other donors' samples. The CDR3 is CASSTNRFYGYTF. The CDR3 DNA reads as TGTGCCAGCAGTACCAACAGGTTCTATGGCTACACCTTC.